These 2 T cell receptor beta chains share one sample of origin, sequenced in a study of blood T cells in healthy people across ages. The use of a sample-barcoded 5' primer and a J-beta primer mix characterized a second PCR of about 7 to 12 cycles. TCRdb independently ran MiXCR on the 5' RACE reads; one entry per CDR3 protein. The sample gives approximately 790,000 distinct CDR3 sequences, around 62% of which show up once; 25% to 35% is in the top ten. The sample consisted of blood. Receptors originate from a man aged 30 to 45 in good health.

This CDR3 reads CSHPGLAFYNEQFF. DNA of the CDR3: TGCAGCCACCCGGGACTAGCGTTTTACAATGAGCAGTTCTTC. This chain connects TRBV29-1 to TRBJ2-1; 10 bases map to TRBD2. Germline CDR1 reads SQVTM; CDR2 reads ANQGSEA. CDR3 size: 14 residues. J was trimmed by 4 bases and V by 8 bases; bases with no gene match: 8.

The chain combines TRBV6-6 with TRBJ2-5, with 8 positions matching TRBD2. The CDR3 length is 16 residues. Trimming cost V 2 bases and J 1 base; bases outside gene matches: 6. Germline V gives CDR1 MNHNY, CDR2 SVGAGI (reference sequence). The CDR3 sequence: CASSYPRRGVQETQYF. DNA for the CDR3: TGTGCCAGCAGTTACCCCCGGCGGGGGGTCCAAGAGACCCAGTACTTC.